Following are 9 T cell receptor beta chains from one sample sequenced in a study of early T cells in non-severe SARS-CoV-2 infection. TCRdb analysed the 5' RACE reads with MiXCR anew, one entry per CDR3 protein. The data contain about 49,000 distinct CDR3 sequences, under 7.5% of them seen just once; the ten biggest clones take up 2.8%. The specimen was whole blood, collected at baseline. These receptors all stem from an adult who was a healthcare worker with PCR-confirmed SARS-CoV-2 infection or an uninfected control (not recorded which).

This clonotype was seen more than once but under ten times. V gene TRBV2 combines with J gene TRBJ2-1, with D perhaps matching TRBD1 (6 bases). Trimming cost V 3 bases and J 0 bases, with 9 bases left between them. This CDR3 region has 15 residues. Per the germline V gene, CDR1 is SNHLY and CDR2 is FYNNEI. For the CDR3, the DNA is TGTGCCAGCAGTGAGACAGGAAGCTCCTACAATGAGCAGTTCTTC. Protein: CASSETGSSYNEQFF.

This clonotype appeared a few times. The chain links TRBV9 to TRBJ1-1, with 11 bases fitting TRBD1. V shed 3 bases, J shed 4 bases, and the junction held 5 bases outside the gene matches. Germline V lookup: CDR1 SGDLS, CDR2 YYNGEE. This CDR3 is 15 amino acids long. The CDR3 is CASSALGQGGTEAFF. CDR3 DNA sequence: TGTGCCAGCAGCGCTTTGGGACAGGGGGGCACTGAAGCTTTCTTT.

The gene calls are TRBV5-1 and TRBJ1-1; possible D gene TRBD1, 5 bases. Germline V lookup: CDR1 SGHRS, CDR2 YFSETQ. The CDR3 runs to 15 residues. The V end lost 0 bases, the J end lost 4 bases, and 13 bases lay between the germline ends. CDR3 coding DNA: TGCGCCAGCAGCTTGGCCCCAGGGAGCAGCACTGAAGCTTTCTTT. Amino acids: CASSLAPGSSTEAFF.

This clonotype was recorded at least ten times. The chain recombines TRBV6-2 or TRBV6-3 with TRBJ2-7; D possibly corresponds to TRBD1 (5 bases). V was shortened by 0 bases and J by 3 bases, with 6 bases between the two germline ends. Looked up from germline, CDR1 is MNHEY and CDR2 is SVGEGT. CDR3 length: 13 amino acids. CDR3 sequence (DNA): TGTGCCAGCAGTTACTCGGACAACTACGAGCAGTACTTC. It encodes CASSYSDNYEQYF.

The chain links TRBV11-2 to TRBJ1-5; TRBD1 aligns across 7 bases. This CDR3 comprises 14 residues. CDR1 is SGHAT and CDR2 is FQNNGV in the germline V gene. The ends lost 2 bases at V and 7 bases at J; junction bases unmatched: 5. CDR3 in DNA: TGTGCCAGCAGCTTAACGAGGGGGCGACAGCCCCAGCATTTT. Translating it yields CASSLTRGRQPQHF. The full variable domain, rest sourced from reference TRBV11-2 and TRBJ1-5, is EAGVAQSPRYKIIEKRQSVAFWCNPISGHATLYWYQQILGQGPKLLIQFQNNGVVDDSQLPKDRFSAERLKGVDSTLKIQPAKLEDSAVYLCASSLTRGRQPQHFGDGTRLSIL.

This clonotype was recorded at least ten times. This chain links TRBV27 with TRBJ2-7; 7 bases agree with TRBD2. Per the germline V gene, CDR1 is MNHEY and CDR2 is SMNVEV (reference sequence). The CDR3 covers 13 residues. The J segment lost 6 bases and the V segment lost 6 bases, leaving 8 bases of the junction unmatched. CDR3 protein: CASSDGGVVEQYF. In nucleotides, the CDR3 is TGTGCCAGCAGCGATGGGGGGGTCGTCGAGCAGTACTTC.

This clonotype was seen more than once but under ten times. The chain links TRBV25-1 to TRBJ2-7, with no clear D. V lost 1 base and J lost 5, with 9 bases in between. This CDR3 comprises 13 residues. CDR1 is MGHDK and CDR2 is SYGVNS in the germline V gene. CDR3 residues: CASSESGGHEQYF. For the CDR3, the DNA is TGTGCCAGCAGTGAATCGGGTGGTCACGAGCAGTACTTC.

This clonotype was recorded a few times. The chain uses TRBV5-1 and TRBJ2-3; the D is unclear. The CDR3 has 15 residues. CDR1 SGHRS and CDR2 YFSETQ come from the germline V gene. V was clipped by 0 bases and J by 2 bases, with 10 bases between them. The CDR3 coding sequence is TGCGCCAGCAGCTTGGGCGGCCTAAACACAGATACGCAGTATTTT. Encoded protein: CASSLGGLNTDTQYF.

This clonotype showed up many times. The V and J genes are TRBV18 and TRBJ1-2; 7 bases align to TRBD1. With V trimmed by 10 bases and J by 4 bases, 9 bases remained unmatched. Germline CDR1 is KGHSH and CDR2 is LQKENI. The CDR3 contains 13 residues. As DNA, the CDR3 is TGTGCCACGGGGGGGACAGAAGGCTATGGCTACACCTTC. Protein product: CATGGTEGYGYTF.